These T cell receptor beta chains were read from a single sample in a study of CD8 T cells in Susac syndrome. One entry per CDR3 protein, called by TCRdb with MiXCR from the immunoSEQ multiplex PCR reads. The sample has tens of thousands of distinct CDR3 sequences, approximately 94% seen once; the top ten hold roughly 0.27%. Sequencing was carried out using CD8+ T cells from PBMCs. The receptors were gathered from a human donor in good health. The CDR3 runs from the conserved cysteine through the conserved F or W. A D gene is named only where the DNA matches it firmly. The size field is filled for only some rows; it gives once, few, many or a size class.

CDR3 protein	CDR3 DNA	clone size	J gene	V gene	D gene
CATAVSPPAKKLFF	TGTGCCACCGCCGTGAGCCCCCCGGCGAAAAAACTGTTTTTT	.	TRBJ1-4	TRBV15	.
CASSASSGANVLTF	TGTGCCAGCAGTGCTAGCTCTGGGGCCAACGTCCTGACTTTC	.	TRBJ2-6	TRBV6-4	.
CASSRPAGGRDTQYF	TGTGCCAGCAGCCGACCAGCGGGGGGGAGAGATACGCAGTATTTT	.	TRBJ2-3	TRBV7-9	TRBD2
CATSVQAFTGELFF	TGTGCCACCAGTGTGCAGGCCTTCACCGGGGAGCTGTTTTTT	.	TRBJ2-2	TRBV24-1	.
CSVERDGYEQYF	TGCAGCGTTGAAAGGGACGGCTACGAGCAGTACTTC	.	TRBJ2-7	TRBV29-1	.
CASSLAAAGGSYNEQFF	TGCGCCAGCAGCCTCGCGGCGGCGGGAGGCTCCTACAATGAGCAGTTCTTC	.	TRBJ2-1	TRBV4-1	TRBD2
CASSVSREDSSTEAFF	TGTGCCAGCAGCGTGTCGAGGGAGGATAGTAGCACTGAAGCTTTCTTT	.	TRBJ1-1	TRBV9	.
CASSQGLASADTQYF	TGCGCCAGCAGCCAAGGACTAGCGAGTGCAGATACGCAGTATTTT	.	TRBJ2-3	TRBV4-1	TRBD2
CASSQSRELFF	TGTGCCAGCAGCCAATCACGGGAGCTGTTTTTT	.	TRBJ2-2	TRBV3-1	.
CASSWNRALSTEAFF	TGTGCCAGCAGTTGGAACAGGGCGTTAAGCACTGAAGCTTTCTTT	.	TRBJ1-1	TRBV27	.
CSARDPLAGERGDTQYF	TGCAGTGCTAGAGATCCACTAGCGGGAGAACGGGGAGATACGCAGTATTTT	once	TRBJ2-3	TRBV20-1	TRBD2
CASSAGQGANQPQHF	TGTGCCAGCAGCGCGGGACAGGGGGCTAATCAGCCCCAGCATTTT	once	TRBJ1-5	TRBV9	TRBD1
CSARPFWGLNNEQFF	TGCAGTGCTAGACCTTTCTGGGGATTGAACAATGAGCAGTTCTTC	.	TRBJ2-1	TRBV20-1	.
CASRAPLAYGYTF	TGTGCCAGCAGGGCCCCCCTGGCCTATGGCTACACCTTC	once	TRBJ1-2	TRBV25-1	.
CSAIDRGGGNQPQHF	TGCAGTGCCATAGACAGGGGAGGCGGCAATCAGCCCCAGCATTTT	.	TRBJ1-5	TRBV20-1	TRBD1
CASSQERGPQETQYF	TGCGCCAGCAGCCAAGAGCGGGGGCCCCAAGAGACCCAGTACTTC	.	TRBJ2-5	TRBV4-1	.
CASSLRQGYNEQFF	TGTGCCAGCAGTTTACGACAGGGGTACAATGAGCAGTTCTTC	few	TRBJ2-1	TRBV12-3/TRBV12-4	TRBD1
CSVEVDGTGNVIQYF	TGCAGCGTTGAAGTAGATGGGACAGGGAACGTCATTCAGTACTTC	.	TRBJ2-4	TRBV29-1	TRBD1
CASSQESGYEQFF	TGTGCCAGCAGCCAAGAATCGGGGTATGAGCAGTTCTTC	.	TRBJ2-1	TRBV3-1	.
CASSFVLEGGEQFF	TGTGCCAGCAGCTTTGTTCTGGAAGGAGGTGAGCAGTTCTTC	.	TRBJ2-1	TRBV7-9	.
CASSLFVQETQYF	TGTGCCAGCAGTTTGTTCGTCCAAGAGACCCAGTACTTC	.	TRBJ2-5	TRBV12-3/TRBV12-4	.
CASSRVGANTEAFF	TGTGCCAGTAGCCGCGTGGGGGCAAACACTGAAGCTTTCTTT	.	TRBJ1-1	TRBV19	.
CASSDSPGEHYGYTF	TGTGCCAGCAGTGACTCGCCAGGCGAGCACTATGGCTACACCTTC	.	TRBJ1-2	TRBV6-4	.
CASRRVTEAFF	TGTGCCAGCAGGAGGGTCACTGAAGCTTTCTTT	.	TRBJ1-1	TRBV9	.
CASSPRMDEQFF	TGTGCCAGCAGCCCCCGTATGGATGAGCAGTTCTTC	.	TRBJ2-1	TRBV9	.
CATSFLTDAEAFF	TGTGCCACCAGCTTTCTGACCGACGCTGAAGCTTTCTTT	once	TRBJ1-1	TRBV15	.
CSARVVGQGNEQYF	TGCAGTGCTAGAGTTGTCGGGCAGGGCAACGAGCAGTACTTC	.	TRBJ2-7	TRBV20-1	.
CASIQGGRDQPQHF	TGTGCCAGCATCCAGGGAGGGCGTGATCAGCCCCAGCATTTT	.	TRBJ1-5	TRBV6-5	.
CSATGTSGSHGTDTQYF	TGCAGTGCCACCGGGACTAGCGGGAGTCATGGCACAGATACGCAGTATTTT	.	TRBJ2-3	TRBV20-1	TRBD2
CASSLRGSPNQPQHF	TGCGCCAGCAGCTTGAGGGGGTCCCCTAATCAGCCCCAGCATTTT	.	TRBJ1-5	TRBV5-1	.
CASSWDSYNEQFF	TGTGCCAGCAGCTGGGACTCCTACAATGAGCAGTTCTTC	few	TRBJ2-1	TRBV7-2	.
CSARDPAGGVGQYF	TGCAGTGCTAGAGACCCAGCGGGAGGAGTCGGGCAGTATTTT	.	TRBJ2-3	TRBV20-1	TRBD2
CASSPAGGTGADTQYF	TGTGCCAGCAGCCCCGCTGGCGGGACAGGGGCAGATACGCAGTATTTT	.	TRBJ2-3	TRBV9	TRBD1
CASSESHTPTQPQHF	TGTGCCAGCAGTGAATCCCACACCCCTACCCAGCCCCAGCATTTT	.	TRBJ1-5	TRBV25-1	.
CASRTGPTLFEAFF	TGTGCCAGCAGGACAGGGCCAACTCTCTTTGAAGCTTTCTTT	.	TRBJ1-1	TRBV19	TRBD1
CASWHGQLQYF	TGTGCCAGTTGGCATGGACAGCTACAGTACTTC	.	TRBJ2-4	TRBV19	.
CATSAGTSSTDTQYF	TGTGCCACCAGCGCCGGGACTAGCAGCACAGATACGCAGTATTTT	.	TRBJ2-3	TRBV15	TRBD2
CASSWDLPDNEQFF	TGTGCCAGCAGTTGGGACTTACCTGACAATGAGCAGTTCTTC	.	TRBJ2-1	TRBV28	.
CASSVEGLGTEAFF	TGTGCCAGCAGCGTAGAGGGGTTGGGCACTGAAGCTTTCTTT	.	TRBJ1-1	TRBV9	.
CASSNEGGNTEAFF	TGTGCCAGCAGCAACGAGGGGGGGAACACTGAAGCTTTCTTT	.	TRBJ1-1	TRBV7-9	.
CASSEATLRGAFF	TGTGCCAGCAGTGAAGCGACCCTGAGGGGAGCTTTCTTT	.	TRBJ1-1	TRBV2	.
CATSKSETNEQFF	TGTGCCACCAGCAAGTCAGAAACCAATGAGCAGTTCTTC	.	TRBJ2-1	TRBV15	.
CATLKRPADIYSPLHF	TGTGCCACCTTAAAGCGCCCAGCGGATATATATTCACCCCTCCACTTT	.	TRBJ1-6	TRBV27	.
CASSMDSAYNEQFF	TGTGCCAGCAGCATGGACTCGGCCTACAATGAGCAGTTCTTC	.	TRBJ2-1	TRBV6-5	.
CASQGRENTEAFF	TGTGCCAGCCAGGGCAGGGAGAACACTGAAGCTTTCTTT	.	TRBJ1-1	TRBV9	.
CASRGGTVNNEQFF	TGTGCCAGCAGGGGCGGGACTGTGAACAATGAGCAGTTCTTC	.	TRBJ2-1	TRBV27	.
CASSFRRGGDQPQHF	TGTGCCAGCAGTTTTCGTCGGGGGGGTGACCAGCCCCAGCATTTT	.	TRBJ1-5	TRBV27	.
CASALTVSYNEQFF	TGTGCCAGCGCCTTAACCGTCTCCTACAATGAGCAGTTCTTC	.	TRBJ2-1	TRBV12-3/TRBV12-4	.
CASSRSTSGGPADTQYF	TGTGCCAGCAGCCGCAGCACTAGCGGGGGGCCGGCAGATACGCAGTATTTT	.	TRBJ2-3	TRBV6-1	TRBD2